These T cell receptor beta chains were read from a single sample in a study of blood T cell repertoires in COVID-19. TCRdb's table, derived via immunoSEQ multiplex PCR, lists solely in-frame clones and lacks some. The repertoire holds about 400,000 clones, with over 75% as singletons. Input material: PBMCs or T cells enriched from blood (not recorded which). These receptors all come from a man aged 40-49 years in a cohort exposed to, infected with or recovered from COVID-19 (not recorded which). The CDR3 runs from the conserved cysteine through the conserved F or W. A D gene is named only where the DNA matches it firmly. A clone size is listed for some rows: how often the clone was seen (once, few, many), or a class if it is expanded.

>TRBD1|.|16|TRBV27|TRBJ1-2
CASSLFTTGAEDGYTF
TGTGCCAGCAGTCTCTTCACGACAGGGGCGGAGGATGGCTACACCTTC
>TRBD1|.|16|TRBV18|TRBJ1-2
CASSPRAGGEVYGYTF
TGTGCCAGCTCACCACGGGCAGGGGGCGAAGTCTATGGCTACACCTTC
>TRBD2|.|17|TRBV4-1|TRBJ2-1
CASSQWGLAGGPNEQFF
TGCGCCAGCAGCCAGTGGGGACTAGCGGGAGGGCCCAATGAGCAGTTCTTC
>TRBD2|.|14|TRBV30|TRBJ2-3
CAWSAAGVADTQYF
TGTGCCTGGAGTGCGGCGGGAGTAGCAGATACGCAGTATTTT
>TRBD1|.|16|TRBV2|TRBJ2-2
CASSAEQGDGTGELFF
TGTGCCAGCAGTGCGGAACAGGGGGATGGTACCGGGGAGCTGTTTTTT
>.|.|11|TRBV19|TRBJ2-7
CASSEREKQYF
TGTGCCAGTAGTGAGAGGGAGAAGCAGTACTTC
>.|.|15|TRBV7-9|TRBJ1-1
CASSLGRDTNTEAFF
TGTGCCAGCAGCTTAGGCCGGGACACGAACACTGAAGCTTTCTTT
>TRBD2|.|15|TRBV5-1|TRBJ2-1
CASSQRDYSYNEQFF
TGCGCCAGCAGTCAGCGGGACTACTCCTACAATGAGCAGTTCTTC
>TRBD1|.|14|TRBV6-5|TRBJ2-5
CASSPTGTVQTQYF
TGTGCCAGCAGTCCTACTGGGACAGTGCAGACCCAGTACTTC
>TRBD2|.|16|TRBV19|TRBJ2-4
CASSSRLAGGKNIQYF
TGTGCCAGTAGTAGCCGACTAGCGGGAGGTAAAAACATTCAGTACTTC
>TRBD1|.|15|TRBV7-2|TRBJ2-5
CASSLGTGSIETQYF
TGTGCCAGCAGCTTAGGGACAGGGTCGATAGAGACCCAGTACTTC
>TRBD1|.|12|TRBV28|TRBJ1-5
CASKTGNQPQHF
TGTGCCAGCAAGACAGGGAATCAGCCCCAGCATTTT
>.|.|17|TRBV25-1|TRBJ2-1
CASTKGLASSSYNEQFF
TGTGCCAGCACTAAGGGGTTGGCTTCGAGCTCCTACAATGAGCAGTTCTTC
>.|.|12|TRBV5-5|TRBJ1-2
CASSSWGRHGFF
TGTGCCAGCAGCTCCTGGGGGCGGCACGGCTTCTTC
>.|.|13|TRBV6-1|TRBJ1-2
CASSESFSYGYTF
TGTGCCAGCAGTGAATCTTTCAGCTATGGCTACACCTTC
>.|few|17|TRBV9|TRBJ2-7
CASSGAQVGGTPYEQYF
TGTGCCAGCAGCGGGGCTCAGGTGGGGGGAACGCCTTACGAGCAGTACTTC
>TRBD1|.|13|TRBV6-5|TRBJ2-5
CASKAGQGETQYF
TGTGCCAGCAAAGCGGGACAGGGAGAGACCCAGTACTTC
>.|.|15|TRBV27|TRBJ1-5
CASSLGEGTYQPQHF
TGTGCCAGCAGCCTCGGGGAGGGGACCTATCAGCCCCAGCATTTT
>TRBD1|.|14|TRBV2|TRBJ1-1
CASTLGTGRTEAFF
TGTGCCAGCACCTTAGGGACAGGTCGAACTGAAGCTTTCTTT
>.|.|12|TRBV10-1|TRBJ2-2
CASTQGSGELFF
TGCGCCAGCACGCAGGGGTCCGGGGAGCTGTTTTTT
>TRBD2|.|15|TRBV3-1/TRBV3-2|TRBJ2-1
CASSPGLAGVGEQFF
TGTGCCAGCAGCCCAGGACTAGCGGGAGTGGGTGAGCAGTTCTTC
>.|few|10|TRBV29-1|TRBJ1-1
CSVDRSEAFF
TGCAGCGTTGACAGGTCTGAAGCTTTCTTT
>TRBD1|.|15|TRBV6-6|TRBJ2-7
CASSTDRVLIYEQYF
TGTGCCAGCAGTACCGACAGGGTACTAATCTACGAGCAGTACTTC
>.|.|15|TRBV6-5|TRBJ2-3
CASRRTEPSTDTQYF
TGTGCCAGCAGGAGGACAGAACCTAGCACAGATACGCAGTATTTT
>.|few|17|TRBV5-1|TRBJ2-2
CASSPRVNLLNTGELFF
TGCGCCAGCAGCCCCCGGGTGAATTTACTGAACACCGGGGAGCTGTTTTTT
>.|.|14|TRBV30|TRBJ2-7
CAWSVFGGWDEQYF
TGTGCCTGGAGTGTATTCGGAGGGTGGGACGAGCAGTACTTC
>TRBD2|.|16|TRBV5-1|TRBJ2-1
CASSFPVLAGGNEQFF
TGCGCCAGCAGCTTCCCCGTACTAGCGGGAGGCAATGAGCAGTTCTTC
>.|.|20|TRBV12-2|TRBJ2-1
CASRLAHGDSWDAEEHEQFF
TGTGCAAGTCGCTTAGCGCATGGGGACAGTTGGGACGCGGAGGAGCATGAGCAGTTCTTC
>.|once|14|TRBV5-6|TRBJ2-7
CASSYSLEAAEQYF
TGTGCCAGCAGCTACTCATTGGAGGCCGCCGAGCAGTACTTC
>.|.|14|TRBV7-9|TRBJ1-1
CANTLTGVNTEAFF
TGTGCCAACACATTGACAGGAGTGAACACTGAAGCTTTCTTT
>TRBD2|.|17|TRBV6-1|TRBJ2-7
CASSEAPGGTLSYEQYF
TGTGCCAGCAGTGAAGCTCCCGGGGGGACCCTTTCCTACGAGCAGTACTTC
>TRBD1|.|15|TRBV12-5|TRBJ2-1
CASGLTGAVYNEQFF
TGTGCTAGTGGTTTGACAGGGGCCGTCTACAATGAGCAGTTCTTC
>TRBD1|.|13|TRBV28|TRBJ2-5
CASGQGQEGTQYF
TGTGCCAGCGGACAGGGACAAGAAGGGACCCAGTACTTC
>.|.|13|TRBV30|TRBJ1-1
CAWSSRGNTEAFF
TGTGCCTGGAGTTCTCGGGGAAACACTGAAGCTTTCTTT
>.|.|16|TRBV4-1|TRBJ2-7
CASSQDWGVTVNEQYF
TGCGCCAGCAGCCAAGATTGGGGGGTGACAGTTAACGAGCAGTACTTC
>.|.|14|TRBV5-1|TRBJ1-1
CASSLVAQYTEAFF
TGCGCCAGCAGCTTGGTGGCACAGTACACTGAAGCTTTCTTT
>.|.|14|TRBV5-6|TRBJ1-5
CASSLTSGIGPQHF
TGTGCCAGCAGCTTGACGTCAGGGATTGGACCCCAGCATTTT
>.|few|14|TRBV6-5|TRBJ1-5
CASTSQGSYQPQHF
TGTGCCAGCACGTCACAGGGTAGTTATCAGCCCCAGCATTTT
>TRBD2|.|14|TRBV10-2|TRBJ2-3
CASNEREGPDTQYF
TGCGCCAGCAACGAGCGGGAGGGCCCAGATACGCAGTATTTT
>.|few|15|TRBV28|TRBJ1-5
CASSFRLASGLPQHF
TGTGCCAGCAGTTTTCGGCTTGCCAGCGGATTGCCCCAGCATTTT
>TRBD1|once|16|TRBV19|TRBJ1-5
CASKYRTGDSNQPQHF
TGTGCCAGTAAATACCGGACAGGAGATTCCAATCAGCCCCAGCATTTT
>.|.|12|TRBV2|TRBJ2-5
CASSRRAETQYF
TGTGCCAGCAGCCGCAGGGCGGAGACCCAGTACTTC
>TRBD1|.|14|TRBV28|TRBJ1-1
CASGPGQGVGEAFF
TGTGCCAGCGGACCAGGACAGGGGGTAGGTGAAGCTTTCTTT
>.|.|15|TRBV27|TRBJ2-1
CASSLRVGSLSEQFF
TGTGCCAGCAGTTTACGTGTCGGGAGCCTGAGTGAGCAGTTCTTC